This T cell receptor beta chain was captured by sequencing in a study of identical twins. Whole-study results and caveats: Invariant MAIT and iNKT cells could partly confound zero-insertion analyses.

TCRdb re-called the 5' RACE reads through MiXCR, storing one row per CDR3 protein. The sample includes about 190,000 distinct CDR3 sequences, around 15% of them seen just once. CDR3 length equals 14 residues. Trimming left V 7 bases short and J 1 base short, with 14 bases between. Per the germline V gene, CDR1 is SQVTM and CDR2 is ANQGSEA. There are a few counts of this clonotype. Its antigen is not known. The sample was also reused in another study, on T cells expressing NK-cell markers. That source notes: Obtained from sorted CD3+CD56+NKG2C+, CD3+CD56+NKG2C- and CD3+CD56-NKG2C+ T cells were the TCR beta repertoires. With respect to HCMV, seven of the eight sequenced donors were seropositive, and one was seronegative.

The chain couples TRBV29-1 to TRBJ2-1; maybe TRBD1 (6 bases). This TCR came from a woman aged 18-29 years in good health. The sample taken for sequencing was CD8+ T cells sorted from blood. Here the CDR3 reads CSALHRDSYNEQFF. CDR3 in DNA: TGCAGCGCGCTGCACAGGGATTCCTACAATGAGCAGTTCTTC.